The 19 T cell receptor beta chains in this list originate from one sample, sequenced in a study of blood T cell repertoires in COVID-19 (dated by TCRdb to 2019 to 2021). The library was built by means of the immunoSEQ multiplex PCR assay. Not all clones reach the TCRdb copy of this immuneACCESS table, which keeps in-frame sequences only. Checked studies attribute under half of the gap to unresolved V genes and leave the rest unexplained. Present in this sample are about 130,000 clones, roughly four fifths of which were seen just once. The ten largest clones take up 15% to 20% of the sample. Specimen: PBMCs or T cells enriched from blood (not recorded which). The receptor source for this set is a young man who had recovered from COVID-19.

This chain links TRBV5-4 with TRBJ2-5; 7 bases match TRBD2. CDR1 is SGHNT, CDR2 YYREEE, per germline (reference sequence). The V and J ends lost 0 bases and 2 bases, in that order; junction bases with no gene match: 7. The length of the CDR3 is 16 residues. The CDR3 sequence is CASSLVRGVLQETQYF. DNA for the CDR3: TGTGCCAGCAGCTTGGTTCGGGGGGTTTTACAAGAGACCCAGTACTTC. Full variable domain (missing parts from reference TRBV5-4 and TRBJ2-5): ETGVTQSPTHLIKTRGQQVTLRCSSQSGHNTVSWYQQALGQGPQFIFQYYREEENGRGNFPPRFSGLQFPNYSSELNVNALELDDSALYLCASSLVRGVLQETQYFGPGTRLLVL.

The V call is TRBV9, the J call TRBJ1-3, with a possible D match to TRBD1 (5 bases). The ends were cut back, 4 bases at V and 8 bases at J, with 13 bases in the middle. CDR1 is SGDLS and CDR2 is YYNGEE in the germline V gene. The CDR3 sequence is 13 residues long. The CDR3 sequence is CASSPGLGDTIYF. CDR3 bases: TGTGCCAGCAGCCCCGGCTTAGGGGACACCATATATTTT.

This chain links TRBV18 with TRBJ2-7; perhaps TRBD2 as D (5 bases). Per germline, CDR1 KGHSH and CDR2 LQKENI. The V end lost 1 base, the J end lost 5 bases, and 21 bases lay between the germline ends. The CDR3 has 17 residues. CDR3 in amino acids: CASSPRSSAGSEDEQYF. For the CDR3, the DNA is TGTGCCAGCTCACCACGATCGAGTGCCGGGTCGGAGGACGAGCAGTACTTC.

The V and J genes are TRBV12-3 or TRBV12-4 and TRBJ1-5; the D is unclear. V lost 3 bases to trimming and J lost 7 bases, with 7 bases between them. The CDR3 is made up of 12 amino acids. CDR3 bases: TGTGCCAGCAGTTTCGGGAGCCAGCCCCAGCATTTT. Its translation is CASSFGSQPQHF.

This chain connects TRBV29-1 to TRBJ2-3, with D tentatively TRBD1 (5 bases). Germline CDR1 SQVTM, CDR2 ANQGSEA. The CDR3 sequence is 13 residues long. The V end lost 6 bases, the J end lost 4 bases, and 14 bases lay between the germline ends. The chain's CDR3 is CSVSALGADTQYF. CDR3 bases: TGCAGCGTCTCGGCCCTAGGGGCAGATACGCAGTATTTT.

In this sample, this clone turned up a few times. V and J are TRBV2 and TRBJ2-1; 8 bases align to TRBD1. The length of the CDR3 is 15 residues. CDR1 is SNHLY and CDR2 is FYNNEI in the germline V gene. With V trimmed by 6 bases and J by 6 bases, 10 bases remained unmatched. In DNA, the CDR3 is TGTGCCAGCAGCGATGACCGGGACAGGATCAATGAGCAGTTCTTC. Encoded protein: CASSDDRDRINEQFF.

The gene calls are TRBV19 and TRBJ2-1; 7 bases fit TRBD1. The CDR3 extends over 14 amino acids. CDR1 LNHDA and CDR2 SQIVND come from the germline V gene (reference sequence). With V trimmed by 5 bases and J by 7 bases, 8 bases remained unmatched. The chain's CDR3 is CASSGTGEWNEQFF. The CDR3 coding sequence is TGTGCCAGTAGTGGAACAGGGGAATGGAATGAGCAGTTCTTC.

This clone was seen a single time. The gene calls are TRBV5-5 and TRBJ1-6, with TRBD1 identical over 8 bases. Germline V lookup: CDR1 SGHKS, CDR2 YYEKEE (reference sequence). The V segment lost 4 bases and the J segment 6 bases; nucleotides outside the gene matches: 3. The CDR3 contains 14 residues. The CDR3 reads CASSIGQGNSPLHF. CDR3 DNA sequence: TGTGCCAGCAGCATCGGACAGGGTAATTCACCCCTCCACTTT.

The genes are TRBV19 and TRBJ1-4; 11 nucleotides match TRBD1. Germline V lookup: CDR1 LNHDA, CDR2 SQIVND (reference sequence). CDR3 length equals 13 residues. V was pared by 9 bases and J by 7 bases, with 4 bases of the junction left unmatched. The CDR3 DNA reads TGTGCCAGCACCGGGACAGGGGGTGAAAAACTGTTTTTT. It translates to CASTGTGGEKLFF.

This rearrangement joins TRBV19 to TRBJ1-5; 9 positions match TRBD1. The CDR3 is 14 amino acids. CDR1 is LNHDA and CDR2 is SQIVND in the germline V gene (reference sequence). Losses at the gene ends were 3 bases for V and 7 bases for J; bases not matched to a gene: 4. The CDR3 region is CASSIRDRVQPQHF. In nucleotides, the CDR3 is TGTGCCAGTAGTATTCGGGACAGGGTACAGCCCCAGCATTTT. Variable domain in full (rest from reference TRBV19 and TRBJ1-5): DGGITQSPKYLFRKEGQNVTLSCEQNLNHDAMYWYRQDPGQGLRLIYYSQIVNDFQKGDIAEGYSVSREKKESFPLTVTSAQKNPTAFYLCASSIRDRVQPQHFGDGTRLSIL.

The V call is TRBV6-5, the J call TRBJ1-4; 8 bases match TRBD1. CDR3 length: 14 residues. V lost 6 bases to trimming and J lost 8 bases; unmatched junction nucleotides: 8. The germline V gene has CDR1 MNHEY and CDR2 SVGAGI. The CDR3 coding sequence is TGTGCCAGCAGCCTTGGACAGGGTGGGGAAAAACTGTTTTTT. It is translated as CASSLGQGGEKLFF.

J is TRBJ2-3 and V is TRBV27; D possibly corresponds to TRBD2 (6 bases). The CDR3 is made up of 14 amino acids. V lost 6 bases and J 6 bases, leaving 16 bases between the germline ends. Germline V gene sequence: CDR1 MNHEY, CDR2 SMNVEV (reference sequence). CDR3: CASSSRGTGDTQYF. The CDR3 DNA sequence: TGTGCCAGCAGCTCACGGGGGACTGGGGATACGCAGTATTTT.

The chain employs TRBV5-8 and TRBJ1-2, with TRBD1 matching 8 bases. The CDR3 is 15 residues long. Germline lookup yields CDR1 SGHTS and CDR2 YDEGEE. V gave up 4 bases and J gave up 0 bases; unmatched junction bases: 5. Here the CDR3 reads CASSGYRGTNYGYTF. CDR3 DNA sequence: TGTGCCAGCAGCGGCTACAGGGGGACTAACTATGGCTACACCTTC.

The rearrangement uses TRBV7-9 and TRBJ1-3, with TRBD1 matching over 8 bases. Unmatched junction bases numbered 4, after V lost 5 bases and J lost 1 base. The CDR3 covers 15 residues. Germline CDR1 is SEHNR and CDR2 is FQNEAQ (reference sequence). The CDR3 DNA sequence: TGTGCCAGCAGCCACCGACAGGGGTCTGGAAACACCATATATTTT. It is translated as CASSHRQGSGNTIYF.

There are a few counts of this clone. CDR3 in amino acids: CAISERSGTQYF. In DNA, the CDR3 is TGTGCCATCAGTGAGAGAAGCGGGACCCAGTACTTC. The chain combines TRBV10-3 with TRBJ2-5; tentatively, D is TRBD2 (5 bases). Germline CDR1 and CDR2: ENHRY and SYGVKD. The CDR3 spans 12 residues. The germline V and J ends were trimmed by 2 bases and 7 bases, with 8 bases remaining between them.

In nucleotides, the CDR3 is TGTGCCAGTAGTATAGATCCGGGGACTAGTTTCCTCAATGAGCAGTTCTTC. Translation: CASSIDPGTSFLNEQFF. The gene calls are TRBV19 and TRBJ2-1; 8 bases match TRBD2. Trimming took 0 bases from V and 6 from J; bases not matched to a gene: 10. Germline V lookup: CDR1 LNHDA, CDR2 SQIVND (reference sequence). This CDR3 spans 17 amino acids.

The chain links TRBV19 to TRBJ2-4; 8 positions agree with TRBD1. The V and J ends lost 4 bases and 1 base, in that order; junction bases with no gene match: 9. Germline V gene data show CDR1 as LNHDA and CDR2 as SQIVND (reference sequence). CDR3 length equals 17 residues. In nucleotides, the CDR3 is TGTGCCAGTAGTAGGGGCAGGGGGCAAACGGCCAAAAACATTCAGTACTTC. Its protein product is CASSRGRGQTAKNIQYF.

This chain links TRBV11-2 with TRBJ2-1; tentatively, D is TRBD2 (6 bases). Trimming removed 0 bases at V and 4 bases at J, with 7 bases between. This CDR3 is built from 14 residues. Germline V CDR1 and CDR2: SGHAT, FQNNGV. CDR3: CASSLDGTYNEQFF. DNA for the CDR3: TGTGCCAGCAGCTTAGACGGGACTTACAATGAGCAGTTCTTC.

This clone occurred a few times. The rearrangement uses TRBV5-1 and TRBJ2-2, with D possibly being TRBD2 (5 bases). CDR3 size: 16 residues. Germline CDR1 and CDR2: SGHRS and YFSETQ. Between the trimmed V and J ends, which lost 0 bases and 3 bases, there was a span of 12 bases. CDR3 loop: CASSLAGRRDTGELFF. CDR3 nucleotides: TGCGCCAGCAGCTTGGCCGGGCGGCGGGACACCGGGGAGCTGTTTTTT.